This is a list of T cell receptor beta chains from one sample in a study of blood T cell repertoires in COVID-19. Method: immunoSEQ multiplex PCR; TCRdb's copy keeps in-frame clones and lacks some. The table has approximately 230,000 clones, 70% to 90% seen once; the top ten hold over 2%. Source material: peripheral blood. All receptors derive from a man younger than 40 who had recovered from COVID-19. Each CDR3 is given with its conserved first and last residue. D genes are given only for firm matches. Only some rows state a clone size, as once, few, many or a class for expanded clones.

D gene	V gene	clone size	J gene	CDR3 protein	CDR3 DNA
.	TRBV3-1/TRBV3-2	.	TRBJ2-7	CASSPREVLSYEQYF	TGTGCCAGCAGCCCGAGGGAGGTCCTGTCCTACGAGCAGTACTTC
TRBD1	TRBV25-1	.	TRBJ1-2	CASHGGDRVSNYGYTF	TGTGCCAGTCACGGGGGGGACAGGGTCTCTAACTATGGCTACACCTTC
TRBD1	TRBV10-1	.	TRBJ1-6	CASSEGTGVSPLHF	TGCGCCAGCAGTGAAGGGACAGGGGTTTCACCCCTCCACTTT
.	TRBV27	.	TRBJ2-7	CASRDLGRGYEQYF	TGTGCCAGCAGAGATTTGGGTAGGGGCTACGAGCAGTACTTC
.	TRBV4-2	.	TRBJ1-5	CASSQDGGRADQPQHF	TGTGCCAGCAGCCAAGATGGGGGGAGAGCCGATCAGCCCCAGCATTTT
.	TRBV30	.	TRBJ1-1	CAWKRGGTEAFF	TGTGCCTGGAAGAGGGGAGGGACTGAAGCTTTCTTT
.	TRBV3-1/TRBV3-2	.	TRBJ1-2	CASSQLRGWGGRGYTF	TGTGCCAGCAGCCAGTTGAGAGGGTGGGGAGGACGTGGCTACACCTTC
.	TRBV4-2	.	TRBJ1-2	CASSPGQINYGYTF	TGTGCCAGCAGCCCCGGACAGATAAACTATGGCTACACCTTC
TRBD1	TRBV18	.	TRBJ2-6	CASSLSTGSGANVLTF	TGTGCCAGCTCACTTTCGACAGGGAGTGGGGCCAACGTCCTGACTTTC
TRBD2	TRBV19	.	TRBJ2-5	CASSEGLSRETQYF	TGTGCCAGTAGTGAGGGACTATCAAGAGAGACCCAGTACTTC
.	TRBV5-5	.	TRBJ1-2	CASSLTGSLAFYGYTF	TGTGCCAGCAGCTTGACCGGGTCTCTAGCTTTTTATGGCTACACCTTC
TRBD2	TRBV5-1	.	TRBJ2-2	CASSLPAGGNTGELFF	TGCGCCAGCAGCTTGCCAGCGGGGGGGAACACCGGGGAGCTGTTTTTT
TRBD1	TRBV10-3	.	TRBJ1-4	CAISDEGAEEKLFF	TGTGCCATCAGTGACGAGGGGGCTGAGGAAAAACTGTTTTTT
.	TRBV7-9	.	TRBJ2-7	CASSGRTEYEQYF	TGTGCCAGCAGCGGACGGACAGAATACGAGCAGTACTTC
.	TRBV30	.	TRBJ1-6	CAWGRRGLNNSPLHF	TGTGCCTGGGGCCGCAGGGGACTAAATAATTCACCCCTCCACTTT
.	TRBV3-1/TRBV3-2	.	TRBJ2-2	CASSHTARGWVGELFF	TGTGCCAGCAGCCACACCGCGCGGGGTTGGGTCGGGGAGCTGTTTTTT
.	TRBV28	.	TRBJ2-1	CASSLFPSSYNEQFF	TGTGCCAGCAGTTTATTTCCGAGCTCCTACAATGAGCAGTTCTTC
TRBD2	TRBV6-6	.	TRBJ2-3	CASKIAGGLDTQYF	TGTGCCAGCAAAATAGCGGGGGGGTTAGATACGCAGTATTTT
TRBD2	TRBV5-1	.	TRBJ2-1	CASSLEGGSESYNEQFF	TGCGCCAGCAGCTTGGAGGGAGGGAGCGAGTCCTACAATGAGCAGTTCTTC
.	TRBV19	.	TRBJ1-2	CASSPGFVVDYTF	TGTGCCAGTAGTCCCGGTTTTGTAGTCGACTACACCTTC
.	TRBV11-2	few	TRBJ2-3	CASSLVRGSADTQYF	TGTGCCAGCAGCTTAGTGCGGGGCTCCGCAGATACGCAGTATTTT
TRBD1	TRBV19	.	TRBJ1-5	CAQGDRESNQPQHF	TGTGCCCAAGGGGACAGGGAGAGCAATCAGCCCCAGCATTTT
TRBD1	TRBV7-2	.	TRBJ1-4	CASRRDRGRNEKLFF	TGTGCCAGCAGGCGAGACAGGGGGCGTAATGAAAAACTGTTTTTT
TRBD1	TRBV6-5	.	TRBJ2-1	CASSPPGQGAKEQFF	TGTGCCAGCAGTCCCCCGGGACAGGGGGCGAAAGAGCAGTTCTTC
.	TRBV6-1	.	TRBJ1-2	CASSSQNGYTF	TGTGCCAGCAGTTCCCAGAACGGCTACACCTTC
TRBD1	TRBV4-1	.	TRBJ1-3	CASSHRLTAGTGGNTIYF	TGCGCCAGCAGCCATAGATTAACCGCCGGGACAGGGGGAAACACCATATATTTT
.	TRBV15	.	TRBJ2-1	CATSTGNGHEQFF	TGTGCCACCAGCACAGGGAATGGGCATGAGCAGTTCTTC
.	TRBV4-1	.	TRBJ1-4	CASSQDKGAANHEKLFF	TGCGCCAGCAGCCAAGATAAAGGGGCAGCCAACCATGAAAAACTGTTTTTT
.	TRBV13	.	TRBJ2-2	CASGLGQYTGELFF	TGTGCCAGCGGCCTAGGACAGTACACCGGGGAGCTGTTTTTT
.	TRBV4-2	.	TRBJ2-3	CASSRFRGAGDTQYF	TGTGCCAGCAGCCGCTTTCGGGGGGCTGGAGATACGCAGTATTTT
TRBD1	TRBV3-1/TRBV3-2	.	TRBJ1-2	CASSQTGVPRYGYTF	TGTGCCAGCAGCCAGACAGGGGTGCCGCGGTATGGCTACACCTTC
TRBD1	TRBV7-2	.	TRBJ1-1	CASSLVGGQNTEAFF	TGTGCCAGCAGCTTAGTAGGGGGCCAGAACACTGAAGCTTTCTTT
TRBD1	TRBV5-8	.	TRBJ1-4	CASCLLRTGEKLFF	TGTGCCAGCTGCCTTCTTCGGACAGGTGAAAAACTGTTTTTT
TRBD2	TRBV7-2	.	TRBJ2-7	CASSLGAGVGTYEQYF	TGTGCCAGCAGCTTAGGGGCGGGGGTAGGGACCTACGAGCAGTACTTC
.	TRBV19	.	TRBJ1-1	CASSRTGNTEAFF	TGTGCCAGTTCCCGAACAGGGAACACTGAAGCTTTCTTT
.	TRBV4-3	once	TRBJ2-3	CASSQTGLLTDTQYF	TGCGCCAGCAGCCAAACAGGGCTACTCACAGATACGCAGTATTTT
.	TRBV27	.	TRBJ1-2	CASSFHSLYGYTF	TGTGCCAGCAGTTTCCACAGTCTCTATGGCTACACCTTC
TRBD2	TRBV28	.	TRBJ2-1	CASSLGGGRHNEQFF	TGTGCCAGCAGTTTGGGCGGGGGGCGGCACAATGAGCAGTTCTTC
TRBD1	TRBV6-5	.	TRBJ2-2	CASRRDRGTGELFF	TGTGCCAGCAGGCGGGACAGGGGGACCGGGGAGCTGTTTTTT
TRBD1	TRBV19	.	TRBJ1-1	CASRGTAGTEAFF	TGTGCCAGTAGGGGGACAGCCGGTACTGAAGCTTTCTTT